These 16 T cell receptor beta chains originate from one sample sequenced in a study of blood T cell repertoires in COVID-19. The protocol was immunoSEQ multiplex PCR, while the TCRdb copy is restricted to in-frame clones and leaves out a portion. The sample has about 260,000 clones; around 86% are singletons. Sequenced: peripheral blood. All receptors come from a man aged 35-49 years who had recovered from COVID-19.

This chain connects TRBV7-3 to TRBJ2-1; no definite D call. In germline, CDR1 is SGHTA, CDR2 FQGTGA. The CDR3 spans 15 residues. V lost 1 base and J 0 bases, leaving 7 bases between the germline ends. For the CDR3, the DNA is TGTGCCAGCAGCTTAAGCGGTGGCTCCTACAATGAGCAGTTCTTC. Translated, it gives CASSLSGGSYNEQFF.

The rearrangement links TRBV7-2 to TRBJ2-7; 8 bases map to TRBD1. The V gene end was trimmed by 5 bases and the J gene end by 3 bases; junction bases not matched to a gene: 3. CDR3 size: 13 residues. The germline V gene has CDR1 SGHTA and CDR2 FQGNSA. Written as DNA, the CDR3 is TGTGCCAGCAGCCACGGACAGGGCTACGAGCAGTACTTC. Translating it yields CASSHGQGYEQYF.

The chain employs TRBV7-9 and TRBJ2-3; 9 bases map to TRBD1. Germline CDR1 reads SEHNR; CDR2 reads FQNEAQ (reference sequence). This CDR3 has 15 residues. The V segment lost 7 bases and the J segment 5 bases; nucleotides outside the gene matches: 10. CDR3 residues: CASTVGQGFIDTQYF. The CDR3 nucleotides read TGTGCCAGCACCGTGGGACAGGGTTTCATAGATACGCAGTATTTT.

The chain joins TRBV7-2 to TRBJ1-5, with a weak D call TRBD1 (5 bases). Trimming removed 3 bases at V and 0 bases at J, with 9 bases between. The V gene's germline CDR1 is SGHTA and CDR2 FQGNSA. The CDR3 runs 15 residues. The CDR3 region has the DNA TGTGCCAGCAGCTTCGGACAAGATAGCAATCAGCCCCAGCATTTT. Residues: CASSFGQDSNQPQHF.

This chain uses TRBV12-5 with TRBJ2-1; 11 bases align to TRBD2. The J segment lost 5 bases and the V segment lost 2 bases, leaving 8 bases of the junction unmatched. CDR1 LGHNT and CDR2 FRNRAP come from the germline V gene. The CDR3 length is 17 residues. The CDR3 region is CASGLSVAGGIDNEQFF. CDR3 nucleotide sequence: TGTGCTAGTGGTTTGTCCGTAGCGGGAGGGATCGACAATGAGCAGTTCTTC.

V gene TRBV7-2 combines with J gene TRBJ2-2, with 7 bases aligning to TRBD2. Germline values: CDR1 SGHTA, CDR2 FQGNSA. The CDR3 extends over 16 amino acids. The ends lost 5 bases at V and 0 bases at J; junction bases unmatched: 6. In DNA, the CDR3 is TGTGCCAGCAGCCCCCCAGGGAGGGCGAACACCGGGGAGCTGTTTTTT. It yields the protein CASSPPGRANTGELFF.

CDR3 DNA sequence: TGTGCCAGCAGCGTAGATAGTCGCGGTGGCTACACCTTC. Translation gives CASSVDSRGGYTF. The rearrangement joins TRBV9 to TRBJ1-2; D uncertain. V shed 0 bases and J shed 7 bases, with 10 bases lying between them. The CDR3 consists of 13 residues. Germline lookup yields CDR1 SGDLS and CDR2 YYNGEE.

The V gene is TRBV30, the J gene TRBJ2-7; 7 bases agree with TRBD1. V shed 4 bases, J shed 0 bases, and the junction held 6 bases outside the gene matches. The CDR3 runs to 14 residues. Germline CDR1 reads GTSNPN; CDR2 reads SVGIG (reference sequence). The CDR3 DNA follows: TGTGCCTGGAAACGGGACAGAGTCTCCTACGAGCAGTACTTC. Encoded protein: CAWKRDRVSYEQYF.

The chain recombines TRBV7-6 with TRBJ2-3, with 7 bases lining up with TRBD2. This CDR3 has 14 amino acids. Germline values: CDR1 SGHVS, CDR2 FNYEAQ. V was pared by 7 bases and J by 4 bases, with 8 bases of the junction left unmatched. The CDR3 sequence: CASTQGGVPDTQYF. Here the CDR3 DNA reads TGTGCCAGCACCCAGGGAGGGGTGCCAGATACGCAGTATTTT.

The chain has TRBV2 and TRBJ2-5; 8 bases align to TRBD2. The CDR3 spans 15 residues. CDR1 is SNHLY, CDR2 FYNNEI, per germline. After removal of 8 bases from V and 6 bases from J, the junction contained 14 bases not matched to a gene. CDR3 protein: CASPLGGGTLQTQYF. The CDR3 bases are TGTGCCAGCCCACTTGGCGGGGGGACCCTACAGACCCAGTACTTC.

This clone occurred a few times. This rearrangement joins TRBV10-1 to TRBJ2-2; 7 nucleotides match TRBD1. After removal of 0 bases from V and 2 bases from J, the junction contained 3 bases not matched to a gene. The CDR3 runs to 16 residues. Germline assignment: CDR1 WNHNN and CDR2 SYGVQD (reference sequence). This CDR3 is CASSESRDSNTGELFF. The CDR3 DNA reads TGCGCCAGCAGTGAGTCCCGGGACAGTAACACCGGGGAGCTGTTTTTT.

The DNA of the CDR3 is TGTGCCAGCAGAGCCAATATACGCTCTGGAAACACCATATATTTT. Translating it yields CASRANIRSGNTIYF. The chain carries TRBV6-1 and TRBJ1-3, with D hard to call. CDR1 MNHNS and CDR2 SASEGT come from the germline V gene. Trimming stripped 6 bases from V and 0 bases from J, with 12 bases between. The CDR3 length is 15 residues.

CDR3 bases: TGTGCCAGCAGCGCGACTAGCGGGGGGGGGACAGATACGCAGTATTTT. The encoded protein is CASSATSGGGTDTQYF. This chain connects TRBV9 to TRBJ2-3; 14 bases are a match to TRBD2. The ends lost 3 bases at V and 3 bases at J; junction bases unmatched: 3. CDR1 is SGDLS, CDR2 YYNGEE, per germline. The CDR3 covers 16 residues. Full variable domain (remainder filled in from reference TRBV9 and TRBJ2-3): DSGVTQTPKHLITATGQRVTLRCSPRSGDLSVYWYQQSLDQGLQFLIQYYNGEERAKGNILERFSAQQFPDLHSELNLSSLELGDSALYFCASSATSGGGTDTQYFGPGTRLTVL.

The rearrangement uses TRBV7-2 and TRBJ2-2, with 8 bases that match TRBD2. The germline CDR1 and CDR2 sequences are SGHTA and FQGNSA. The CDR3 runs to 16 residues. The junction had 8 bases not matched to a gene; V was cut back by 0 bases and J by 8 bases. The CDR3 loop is CASSLARGGILGELFF. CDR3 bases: TGTGCCAGCAGCTTAGCCCGGGGGGGCATCCTGGGGGAGCTGTTTTTT.

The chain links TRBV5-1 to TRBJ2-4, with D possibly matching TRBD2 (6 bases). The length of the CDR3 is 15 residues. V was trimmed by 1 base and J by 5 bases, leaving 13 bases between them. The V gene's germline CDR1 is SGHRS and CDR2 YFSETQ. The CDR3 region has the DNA TGCGCCAGCAGCTTGTACGGGGGAGTGGAAAACATTCAGTACTTC. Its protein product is CASSLYGGVENIQYF. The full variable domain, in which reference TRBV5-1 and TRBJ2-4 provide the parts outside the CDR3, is KAGVTQTPRYLIKTRGQQVTLSCSPISGHRSVSWYQQTPGQGLQFLFEYFSETQRNKGNFPGRFSGRQFSNSRSEMNVSTLELGDSALYLCASSLYGGVENIQYFGAGTRLSVL.

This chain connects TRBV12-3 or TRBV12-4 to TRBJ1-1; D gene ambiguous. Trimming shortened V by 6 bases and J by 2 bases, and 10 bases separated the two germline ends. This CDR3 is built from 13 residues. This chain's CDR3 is CASSWEGNTEAFF. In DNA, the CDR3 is TGTGCCAGCAGCTGGGAGGGAAACACTGAAGCTTTCTTT.